Below are 3 T cell receptor beta chains sequenced from a single sample in a study of blood T cell repertoires in COVID-19. Profiled with immunoSEQ multiplex PCR; TCRdb holds only in-frame clones, not every one. This sample has approximately 120,000 clones, with approximately 90% found just once. Sample: peripheral blood. The receptors derive from a human donor in a cohort sampled during active COVID-19.

The V and J genes are TRBV5-6 and TRBJ2-5; D is uncertain. The length of the CDR3 is 12 residues. The V and J ends lost 2 bases and 1 base respectively, with 3 bases between them. From germline, CDR1 is SGHDT and CDR2 YYEEEE. CDR3 DNA: TGTGCCAGCAGCTTCGTCCAAGAGACCCAGTACTTC. This translates into CASSFVQETQYF.

The V gene is TRBV9, the J gene TRBJ2-1, with 11 bases that match TRBD1. CDR3 length: 16 amino acids. The germline CDR1 and CDR2 sequences are SGDLS and YYNGEE. The J segment lost 6 bases and the V segment lost 0 bases, leaving 5 bases of the junction unmatched. The CDR3 is CASSVDFGTGGNEQFF. The CDR3 DNA reads TGTGCCAGCAGCGTAGATTTCGGGACAGGGGGCAATGAGCAGTTCTTC.

The rearrangement uses TRBV24-1 and TRBJ2-3; 11 positions agree with TRBD1. Losses at the gene ends were 4 bases for V and 6 bases for J; bases not matched to a gene: 11. CDR1 and CDR2 (germline): KGHDR, SFDVKD. This CDR3 comprises 17 residues. Here the CDR3 reads CATSDLPGTGGYDTQYF. The CDR3 DNA reads TGTGCCACCAGTGACCTCCCCGGGACAGGGGGGTACGATACGCAGTATTTT.